This T cell receptor (beta chain) came from a study of blood T cell repertoires in COVID-19. Study information: T cells, B-cell-depleted T cells, or PBMCs supplied cDNA or gDNA.

The germline V gene has CDR1 SNHLY and CDR2 FYNNEI. Trimming left V 6 bases short and J 12 bases short, with 17 bases between. The CDR3 has 12 residues. Participants spanned ages about 18 to 100 years and resided in about two dozen US areas. What the recovered Cohort 3 donors had was two negative PCRs, clearance, or symptom resolution. Profiled with immunoSEQ multiplex PCR; TCRdb holds only in-frame clones, not every one. This sample has roughly 310,000 clones; about 88% occur once, and the top ten carry 2.6%. The V call is TRBV2, the J call TRBJ1-2; D is unresolved. The source material was PBMCs or T cells enriched from blood (not recorded which). The sequence came from a man between 60 and 75 years old who had recovered from COVID-19. In nucleotides, the CDR3 is TGTGCCAGCAGCCGGAACGCCGCCGGGGACACCTTC. Protein sequence: CASSRNAAGDTF.